Below are 19 T cell receptor beta chains sequenced from a single sample in a study of identical twins. TCRdb re-derived calls from the 5' RACE reads in MiXCR, one entry per CDR3 protein. The data contain around 650,000 distinct CDR3 sequences, about 7% of them singletons. These sequences were also reported in another study, on yellow fever vaccine responses in identical twins.

Sequencing was performed on PBMCs. The source of these receptors is a young woman in good health.

The table lists this clonotype with many counts. This rearrangement joins TRBV18 to TRBJ1-2, with 8 bases fitting TRBD1. With V trimmed by 4 bases and J by 4 bases, 8 bases remained unmatched. CDR1 and CDR2 (germline): KGHSH, LQKENI. There are 15 residues in the CDR3. The CDR3 sequence: CASSLSLDRAYGYTF. The DNA for the CDR3 is TGTGCCAGCTCACTGTCCTTGGACAGGGCCTATGGCTACACCTTC.

The chain couples TRBV7-3 to TRBJ2-7; 9 bases fit TRBD2. The CDR3 has 17 residues. Germline-derived CDR1 and CDR2 are SGHTA and FQGTGA. V shed 11 bases, J shed 3 bases, and the junction held 20 bases outside the gene matches. The CDR3 reads CAGRAAGGFSSGYEQYF. The CDR3, as DNA: TGTGCCGGGCGAGCGGCGGGAGGGTTCTCAAGTGGCTACGAGCAGTACTTC.

A few counts support this clonotype. The J gene is TRBJ1-5, the V gene TRBV6-1; 9 bases are a match to TRBD1. Germline CDR1 is MNHNS and CDR2 is SASEGT. The V segment lost 4 bases and the J segment 4 bases; nucleotides outside the gene matches: 5. CDR3 size: 15 residues. CDR3 sequence reads: CASSAGQGRNQPQHF. As DNA, the CDR3 is TGTGCCAGCAGTGCAGGACAGGGGAGGAATCAGCCCCAGCATTTT.

Ten or more counts support this clonotype. V and J are TRBV10-3 and TRBJ2-5; D call uncertain. Germline CDR1 and CDR2: ENHRY and SYGVKD. V gave up 4 bases and J gave up 3 bases, with 6 bases separating them. This CDR3 has 12 residues. The CDR3 region is CAISGIEETQYF. The CDR3 DNA follows: TGTGCCATCAGTGGTATCGAAGAGACCCAGTACTTC.

This clonotype was detected a few times. V usage is TRBV5-1 and J usage is TRBJ2-2; D perhaps matches TRBD2 (6 bases). This CDR3 is built from 12 residues. Deletions cut 4 bases from V and 10 bases from J, with 11 bases between. Germline-derived CDR1 and CDR2 are SGHRS and YFSETQ. CDR3 bases: TGCGCCAGCAGCCGGAGGGGTGAGGAGCTGTTTTTT. Residues: CASSRRGEELFF.

This clonotype was seen more than once but under ten times. The chain carries TRBV5-4 and TRBJ2-3; 11 bases align to TRBD1. The CDR3 has 23 residues. CDR1 SGHNT and CDR2 YYREEE come from the germline V gene (reference sequence). Unmatched junction bases numbered 25, after V lost 0 bases and J lost 4 bases. CDR3 in amino acids: CASSLDHRRGQGGGSGPPDTQYF. CDR3 sequence (DNA): TGTGCCAGCAGCTTGGACCACCGTCGGGGACAGGGGGGAGGTAGCGGCCCACCAGATACGCAGTATTTT.

This clonotype has a handful of counts. This sequence joins TRBV20-1 and TRBJ2-1; TRBD2 matches at 8 bases. The CDR3 covers 16 residues. CDR1 is DFQATT, CDR2 SNEGSKA, per germline (reference sequence). V shed 2 bases, J shed 2 bases, and the junction held 8 bases outside the gene matches. The CDR3 DNA sequence: TGCAGTGCTAGATCCGGAGCGGGAGTTGCCTACAATGAGCAGTTCTTC. Translated, it gives CSARSGAGVAYNEQFF.

The chain couples TRBV6-5 to TRBJ1-1; D call uncertain. CDR1 and CDR2 from the germline V gene are MNHEY and SVGAGI. The CDR3 sequence is 13 residues long. Trimming cost V 0 bases and J 11 bases, with 13 bases left between them. The CDR3 region has the DNA TGTGCCAGCAGTTACTCGGACGGGAGGGCGGCTTTCTTT. It translates to CASSYSDGRAAFF.

This clonotype was counted only a few times. The chain carries TRBV5-1 and TRBJ2-1; TRBD2 agrees at 7 bases. Germline trimming cut 4 bases from V and 0 bases from J; bases unmatched to any gene: 7. CDR1 and CDR2 (germline): SGHRS, YFSETQ. The CDR3 runs 16 residues. The CDR3 sequence: CASSPAGRTSYNEQFF. DNA for the CDR3: TGCGCCAGCAGCCCCGCCGGGAGGACCTCCTACAATGAGCAGTTCTTC.

In its sample, this clonotype was seen many times. V is TRBV9 and J is TRBJ1-2, with TRBD1 matching 8 bases. V shed 4 bases and J 7 bases; nucleotides not matched to a gene: 9. This CDR3 has 14 amino acids. From germline, CDR1 is SGDLS and CDR2 YYNGEE. CDR3 sequence reads: CASSPTDRAVGYTF. The CDR3 nucleotides read TGTGCCAGCAGCCCAACGGACAGGGCGGTTGGCTACACCTTC. Complete variable domain (other parts from reference TRBV9 and TRBJ1-2): DSGVTQTPKHLITATGQRVTLRCSPRSGDLSVYWYQQSLDQGLQFLIQYYNGEERAKGNILERFSAQQFPDLHSELNLSSLELGDSALYFCASSPTDRAVGYTFGSGTRLTVV.

There are many counts of this clonotype. The V call is TRBV20-1, the J call TRBJ2-6; a weak D match, TRBD2 (6 bases). CDR1 and CDR2 from the germline V gene are DFQATT and SNEGSKA (reference sequence). This CDR3 has 16 amino acids. V was pared by 3 bases and J by 4 bases, with 16 bases between. As DNA, the CDR3 is TGCAGTGCTAGTCTATCGGGGACTCGAGGGGCCAACGTCCTGACTTTC. It encodes CSASLSGTRGANVLTF.

The chain carries TRBV6-1 and TRBJ1-2; perhaps TRBD1 as D (5 bases). CDR3 size: 15 residues. V lost 6 bases to trimming and J lost 2 bases, with 16 bases between them. CDR1 and CDR2 from the germline V gene are MNHNS and SASEGT. In DNA form, the CDR3 reads TGTGCCAGCAGACGGGGGACGGGAGCCAACTATGGCTACACCTTC. Translating gives CASRRGTGANYGYTF.

This clonotype appeared many times. The V gene is TRBV29-1, the J gene TRBJ2-1; D uncertain. The CDR3 runs 14 residues. V lost 6 bases and J lost 3, with 15 bases in between. In germline, CDR1 is SQVTM, CDR2 ANQGSEA. This CDR3 reads CSVPTPTRYNEQFF. CDR3 coding DNA: TGCAGCGTACCCACACCCACCCGCTACAATGAGCAGTTCTTC.

This clonotype was picked up a small number of times. The chain has TRBV18 and TRBJ2-7; 9 bases are shared with TRBD1. The germline V gene encodes CDR1 KGHSH and CDR2 LQKENI. The length of the CDR3 is 15 residues. Trimming took 5 bases from V and 4 from J; bases not matched to a gene: 9. This chain's CDR3 is CASSKTGGATYEQYF. DNA of the CDR3: TGTGCCAGCTCAAAAACAGGGGGCGCTACGTACGAGCAGTACTTC. Complete variable domain (other parts from reference TRBV18 and TRBJ2-7): NAGVMQNPRHLVRRRGQEARLRCSPMKGHSHVYWYRQLPEEGLKFMVYLQKENIIDESGMPKERFSAEFPKEGPSILRIQQVVRGDSAAYFCASSKTGGATYEQYFGPGTRLTVT.

This clonotype turned up a few times. The CDR3 DNA sequence: TGCAGTGCTAGTAAACCTCGTGGGGGCACCTCCTACGAGCAGTACGTC. The encoded protein is CSASKPRGGTSYEQYV. This chain joins TRBV20-1 and TRBJ2-7; a possible D gene is TRBD1 (6 bases). The CDR3 runs to 16 residues. Trimming took off 3 bases at V and 0 bases at J, with 18 bases between the two ends. Germline CDR1 and CDR2: DFQATT and SNEGSKA (reference sequence).

Many counts were recorded for this clonotype. The rearrangement joins TRBV29-1 to TRBJ2-7; D call uncertain. V was trimmed by 4 bases and J by 0 bases, leaving 7 bases between them. This CDR3 spans 12 amino acids. In germline, CDR1 is SQVTM, CDR2 ANQGSEA. The CDR3 protein is CSVGVDSYEQYF. In DNA, the CDR3 is TGCAGCGTTGGAGTAGACTCCTACGAGCAGTACTTC.

This clonotype appeared a few times. V is TRBV7-9 and J is TRBJ1-5; no reliable D call. The length of the CDR3 is 17 residues. V was pared by 0 bases and J by 0 bases, with 12 bases between. CDR1 and CDR2 (germline): SEHNR, FQNEAQ (reference sequence). Written as DNA, the CDR3 is TGTGCCAGCAGCTTAGCTATCGGATTGTATAGCAATCAGCCCCAGCATTTT. Translated: CASSLAIGLYSNQPQHF.

This clonotype was counted at least ten times. This chain links TRBV29-1 with TRBJ2-3; no clear D. Germline values: CDR1 SQVTM, CDR2 ANQGSEA. V was pared by 3 bases and J by 3 bases, with 10 bases between. This CDR3 region has 13 residues. In DNA form, the CDR3 reads TGCAGCGTTGATAGAGCTACGACAGATACGCAGTATTTT. Residues: CSVDRATTDTQYF.

This rearrangement joins TRBV20-1 to TRBJ2-5, with D possibly called TRBD1 or TRBD2 (5 bases each). The germline V and J ends were trimmed by 7 bases and 5 bases, with 17 bases remaining between them. Germline V gene lookup returns CDR1 DFQATT and CDR2 SNEGSKA (reference sequence). The length of the CDR3 is 13 residues. The CDR3 bases are TGCAGTGAGTCCGGGGCCATCTGGGAGACCCAGTACTTC. Amino acids: CSESGAIWETQYF.